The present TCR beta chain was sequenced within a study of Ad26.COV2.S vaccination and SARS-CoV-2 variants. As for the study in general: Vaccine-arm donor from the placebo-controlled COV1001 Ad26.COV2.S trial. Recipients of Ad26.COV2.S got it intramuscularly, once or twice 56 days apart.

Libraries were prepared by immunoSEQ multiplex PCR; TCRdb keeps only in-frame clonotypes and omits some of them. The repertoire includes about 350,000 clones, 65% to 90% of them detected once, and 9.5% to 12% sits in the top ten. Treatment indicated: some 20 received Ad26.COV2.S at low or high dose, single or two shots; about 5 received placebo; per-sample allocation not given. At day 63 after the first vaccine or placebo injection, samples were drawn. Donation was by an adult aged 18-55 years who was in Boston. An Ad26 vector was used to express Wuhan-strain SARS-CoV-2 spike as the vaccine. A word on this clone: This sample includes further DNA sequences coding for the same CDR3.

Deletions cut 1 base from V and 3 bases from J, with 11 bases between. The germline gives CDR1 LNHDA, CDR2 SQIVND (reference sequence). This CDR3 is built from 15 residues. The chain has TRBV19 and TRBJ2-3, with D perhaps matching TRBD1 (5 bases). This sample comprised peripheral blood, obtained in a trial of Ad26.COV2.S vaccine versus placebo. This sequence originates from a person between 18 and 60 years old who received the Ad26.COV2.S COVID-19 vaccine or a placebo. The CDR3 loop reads CASSIGQGLTDTQYF. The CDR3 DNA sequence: TGTGCCAGTAGTATAGGCCAGGGATTAACAGATACGCAGTATTTT.